This T cell receptor beta chain was observed in a study of blood T cell repertoires in COVID-19. Study background: There were acute and convalescent COVID-19 samples, and they came from the United States, Italy and Spain. T cells, B-cell-depleted T cells, or PBMCs supplied cDNA or gDNA.

Trimming took 6 bases from V and 7 from J, leaving 6 bases between them. The CDR3 totals 10 residues. Per germline, CDR1 SNHLY and CDR2 FYNNEI. In the original processing: Nucleated cell counts were estimated from reference gene primer amplification. Sequencing used immunoSEQ multiplex PCR; TCRdb keeps in-frame clones, though not all of them. V and J calls and clone size are given by that table; D and trimming were obtained from the DNA. The repertoire holds approximately 390,000 clones, with around 87% as singletons. This clone came up a few times. The sample taken for sequencing was peripheral blood. The rearrangement joins TRBV2 to TRBJ1-2; D possibly corresponds to TRBD1 (5 bases). This receptor was identified in a woman between 55 and 75 years old with COVID-19, enrolled during active disease. The CDR3 is CASSRAGYTF. In DNA, the CDR3 is TGTGCCAGCAGCAGGGCTGGCTACACCTTC.